Reported below is one TCR beta chain. The sample is drawn from a study of CD4 T cell repertoires in COVID-19. Across the whole study: Relabeled CFSE-low cells, IL-2-expanded for less than 11 days, met spikes from other coronaviruses.

The CDR3 runs 14 residues. The ends were cut back, 0 bases at V and 2 bases at J, with 9 bases in the middle. Germline assignment: CDR1 SGHRS and CDR2 YFSETQ. The memory T cells were sequenced right after ex vivo isolation, without culture. Sequencing used immunoSEQ multiplex PCR; TCRdb keeps in-frame clones, though not all of them. Altogether some 80,000 clones are present, about four fifths being singletons, with the ten largest covering 0.45% to 0.7%. The chain combines TRBV5-1 with TRBJ2-7; D may be TRBD2 (6 bases). The starting material was CD4+ T cells from peripheral blood, obtained after recovery from COVID-19. The receptor was derived from a human donor who had COVID-19. In DNA, the CDR3 is TGCGCCAGCAGCTTGGCCGGGGGAGCCTACGAGCAGTACTTC. Amino acid sequence: CASSLAGGAYEQYF.